What follows are 22 T cell receptor beta chains derived from one specimen sequenced in a study of blood T cell repertoires in COVID-19. TCRdb keeps only in-frame clones here, not all; method: immunoSEQ multiplex PCR. This sample has over 55,000 clones; roughly 89% occur once, and the top ten carry around a fifth. The specimen sequenced was peripheral blood. Receptors originate from a woman older than 75 with acute or convalescent COVID-19.

The chain is built from TRBV5-4 and TRBJ2-7; TRBD1 matches 12 bases. Trimming at V came to 4 bases and at J to 6 bases, leaving 5 bases not matched to a gene. This CDR3 region has 14 residues. Germline V lookup: CDR1 SGHNT, CDR2 YYREEE (reference sequence). DNA for the CDR3: TGTGCCAGCAGCGCCGGGACAGGGGGCCTCGAGCAGTACTTC. Translating it yields CASSAGTGGLEQYF.

The chain combines TRBV19 with TRBJ2-5, with a possible D match to TRBD2 (5 bases). The length of the CDR3 is 14 residues. The germline V and J ends were trimmed by 3 bases and 5 bases, with 13 bases remaining between them. CDR1 is LNHDA, CDR2 SQIVND, per germline (reference sequence). CDR3 region: CASSMQAPSETQYF. The DNA for the CDR3 is TGTGCCAGTAGTATGCAGGCCCCTAGCGAGACCCAGTACTTC.

The rearrangement uses TRBV24-1 and TRBJ2-5; D possibly corresponds to TRBD1 (5 bases). The CDR3 is made up of 13 amino acids. In germline, CDR1 is KGHDR, CDR2 SFDVKD. Trimming took off 3 bases at V and 4 bases at J, with 8 bases between the two ends. CDR3 DNA sequence: TGTGCCACCAGTGATCCAGGGATAGAGACCCAGTACTTC. It codes for CATSDPGIETQYF.

The genes are TRBV9 and TRBJ1-2, with D possibly TRBD1 on 5 matching bases. Germline loops: CDR1 SGDLS, CDR2 YYNGEE. Trimming pared 1 base from V and 6 bases from J, leaving 16 bases between. The CDR3 has 15 amino acids. For the CDR3, the DNA is TGTGCCAGCAGCGTAAATGGGTGGGGCGCAAATGGCTACACCTTC. It yields the protein CASSVNGWGANGYTF.

V usage is TRBV28 and J usage is TRBJ1-1, with D tentatively TRBD1 (5 bases). The V gene's germline CDR1 is MDHEN and CDR2 SYDVKM. V lost 5 bases and J lost 0, with 19 bases in between. The CDR3 contains 17 residues. The CDR3 here is CASSTLMGGSLNTEAFF. CDR3 bases: TGTGCCAGCAGTACCCTCATGGGGGGAAGTTTGAACACTGAAGCTTTCTTT.

CDR3 coding DNA: TGTGCCATCAGTGGAGGGGCAGGGGATGAGACCCAGTACTTC. Amino acid sequence: CAISGGAGDETQYF. The gene calls are TRBV10-3 and TRBJ2-5; TRBD1 is a possible D gene (6 bases). Between the trimmed V and J ends, which lost 4 bases and 5 bases, there was a span of 14 bases. Per germline, CDR1 ENHRY and CDR2 SYGVKD. The CDR3 is 14 residues long.

This chain links TRBV5-5 with TRBJ1-2, with a possible D match to TRBD1 (6 bases). CDR1 and CDR2 (germline): SGHKS, YYEKEE (reference sequence). There are 15 residues in the CDR3. Trimming took off 1 base at V and 0 bases at J, with 10 bases between the two ends. The CDR3 is CASSLRTDTNYGYTF. The DNA of the CDR3 is TGTGCCAGCAGCTTGAGGACAGACACTAACTATGGCTACACCTTC.

The rearrangement uses TRBV19 and TRBJ2-7, with 9 bases identical to TRBD2. The CDR3 totals 18 residues. The V segment lost 2 bases and the J segment 0 bases; nucleotides outside the gene matches: 11. The germline V gene encodes CDR1 LNHDA and CDR2 SQIVND (reference sequence). The CDR3 nucleotides are TGTGCCAGTAGTATACGGGCTAGCGGGAACCTCTACTCCTACGAGCAGTACTTC. Amino acids: CASSIRASGNLYSYEQYF.

This clone was recorded only once. V is TRBV18 and J is TRBJ1-1; 9 positions match TRBD1. This CDR3 is 14 amino acids long. The germline gives CDR1 KGHSH, CDR2 LQKENI. V was pared by 3 bases and J by 8 bases, with 7 bases of the junction left unmatched. CDR3 amino acids: CASSPGTGPGEAFF. In nucleotides, the CDR3 is TGTGCCAGCTCACCGGGGACAGGGCCAGGAGAAGCTTTCTTT.

The genes are TRBV7-3 and TRBJ1-1; TRBD1 might be the D (6 bases). V lost 0 bases and J lost 6, with 11 bases in between. The CDR3 runs 14 residues. The germline gives CDR1 SGHTA, CDR2 FQGTGA. The CDR3 is CASSLTGTSPEAFF. The CDR3 nucleotides are TGTGCCAGCAGCTTAACGGGGACATCCCCTGAAGCTTTCTTT.

The rearrangement uses TRBV7-2 and TRBJ1-3; a possible D gene is TRBD1 (5 bases). This CDR3 spans 16 amino acids. Germline V CDR1 and CDR2: SGHTA, FQGNSA. Between the trimmed V and J ends, which lost 4 bases and 2 bases, there was a span of 15 bases. The DNA for the CDR3 is TGTGCCAGCAGCTCCCAAGTAAGCAGGGCTGGAAACACCATATATTTT. It encodes CASSSQVSRAGNTIYF.

The J gene is TRBJ2-7, the V gene TRBV5-6, with 10 bases aligning to TRBD2. V lost 5 bases to trimming and J lost 1 base; unmatched junction nucleotides: 3. In germline, CDR1 is SGHDT, CDR2 YYEEEE. The CDR3 sequence is 14 residues long. This CDR3 reads CASRTSGASYEQYF. CDR3 nucleotides: TGTGCCAGCAGAACTAGCGGGGCTTCCTACGAGCAGTACTTC.

The rearrangement joins TRBV24-1 to TRBJ2-3; D call uncertain. Germline V lookup: CDR1 KGHDR, CDR2 SFDVKD. This CDR3 comprises 16 residues. V was cut by 2 bases and J by 0 bases, with 11 bases left in between. The CDR3 coding sequence is TGTGCCACCAGTGATTCCTTTGGTAGCAGCACAGATACGCAGTATTTT. Its translation is CATSDSFGSSTDTQYF.

V and J are TRBV14 and TRBJ2-7; D possibly corresponds to TRBD1 (5 bases). The CDR3 has 16 amino acids. The germline V gene encodes CDR1 SGHDN and CDR2 FVKESK. The ends were cut back, 2 bases at V and 2 bases at J, with 16 bases in the middle. In nucleotides, the CDR3 is TGTGCCAGCAGCCAAACAAAGGGGTTCCGGACCTACGAGCAGTACTTC. It yields the protein CASSQTKGFRTYEQYF.

This chain joins TRBV5-1 and TRBJ1-2, with D possibly being TRBD1 (6 bases). This CDR3 is built from 15 residues. The V gene lost 0 bases and the J gene lost 8 bases, with 17 bases spanning the gap. Germline CDR1 reads SGHRS; CDR2 reads YFSETQ. CDR3 nucleotides: TGCGCCAGCAGCTTGGGACAGGATGAACCTCGGGGCTACACCTTC. As protein: CASSLGQDEPRGYTF.

On this clone: At the DNA level, this CDR3 is encoded by other sequences in the same sample as well. This rearrangement joins TRBV27 to TRBJ1-5; TRBD1 matches at 7 bases. V lost 4 bases to trimming and J lost 2 bases; unmatched junction nucleotides: 2. Germline V gene sequence: CDR1 MNHEY, CDR2 SMNVEV (reference sequence). The CDR3 extends over 14 amino acids. The CDR3 DNA reads TGTGCCAGCAGTTCGACAGGGCGCAATCAGCCCCAGCATTTT. It yields the protein CASSSTGRNQPQHF.

The genes are TRBV27 and TRBJ1-1; D unresolved. Germline-derived CDR1 and CDR2 are MNHEY and SMNVEV (reference sequence). This CDR3 contains 15 residues. V was cut by 5 bases and J by 4 bases, with 17 bases left in between. The chain's CDR3 is CASSQPPAAGTEAFF. CDR3 coding DNA: TGTGCCAGCAGTCAGCCCCCGGCGGCTGGCACTGAAGCTTTCTTT.

CDR3 sequence reads: CASSLGEANQPQHF. The CDR3 DNA reads as TGCGCCAGCAGCTTGGGGGAGGCAAATCAGCCCCAGCATTTT. The V and J genes are TRBV5-1 and TRBJ1-5; D remains ambiguous. The CDR3 contains 14 residues. From germline, CDR1 is SGHRS and CDR2 YFSETQ. V was trimmed by 0 bases and J by 4 bases, leaving 8 bases between them. Full variable domain (remainder filled in from reference TRBV5-1 and TRBJ1-5): KAGVTQTPRYLIKTRGQQVTLSCSPISGHRSVSWYQQTPGQGLQFLFEYFSETQRNKGNFPGRFSGRQFSNSRSEMNVSTLELGDSALYLCASSLGEANQPQHFGDGTRLSIL.

The chain links TRBV28 to TRBJ1-5; D gene ambiguous. This CDR3 spans 16 amino acids. Germline assignment: CDR1 MDHEN and CDR2 SYDVKM. Trimming left V 4 bases short and J 4 bases short, with 17 bases between. The CDR3, as DNA: TGTGCCAGCAGTTCGAGGGCTTACAGTGGAAATCAGCCCCAGCATTTT. Amino acids: CASSSRAYSGNQPQHF.

The table lists this clone with a few counts. V and J are TRBV18 and TRBJ1-4; 7 bases agree with TRBD1. V lost 6 bases to trimming and J lost 7 bases; unmatched junction nucleotides: 14. This CDR3 spans 16 amino acids. Germline CDR1 is KGHSH and CDR2 is LQKENI. The CDR3 reads CASSLGKDRASEKLFF. The CDR3, as DNA: TGTGCCAGCTCGTTGGGGAAAGACAGGGCGAGTGAAAAACTGTTTTTT.

The gene calls are TRBV4-1 and TRBJ2-3; the match to TRBD2 covers 11 bases. Germline V CDR1 and CDR2: MGHRA, YSYEKL. The J segment lost 4 bases and the V segment lost 4 bases, leaving 7 bases of the junction unmatched. This CDR3 spans 16 amino acids. This CDR3 is CASSLRLAGWADTQYF. CDR3 nucleotide sequence: TGCGCCAGCAGCCTCAGACTAGCGGGATGGGCAGATACGCAGTATTTT.

CDR3 DNA sequence: TGTGCCAGCAGTTACTCGTTTCAGGTCACCGGGGAGCTGTTTTTT. Its protein product is CASSYSFQVTGELFF. The V gene is TRBV6-2 or TRBV6-3, the J gene TRBJ2-2; D not certain. The V gene lost 0 bases and the J gene lost 4 bases, with 9 bases spanning the gap. The CDR3 spans 15 residues. CDR1 is MNHEY, CDR2 SVGEGT, per germline.